This paragraph covers one T cell receptor beta chain sequence. The protocol was immunoSEQ multiplex PCR, while the TCRdb copy is restricted to in-frame clones and leaves out a portion. The table records roughly 100,000 clones, just over 90% of them present only once. The CDR3 loop spans 17 amino acids. V gave up 1 base and J gave up 1 base, with 16 bases separating them. Per germline, CDR1 SGHTA and CDR2 FQGNSA. These data originate in a study of T cell changes during pregnancy in multiple sclerosis. The chain carries TRBV7-2 and TRBJ1-1; D ambiguous. This specimen was peripheral blood, taken in the second trimester of pregnancy. The clonotype was recovered from a female donor in good health, enrolled as a control in a pregnancy study. The CDR3 is CASSLDAGRFSNTEAFF. As DNA, the CDR3 is TGTGCCAGCAGCTTAGACGCGGGCAGATTTTCGAACACTGAAGCTTTCTTT.